The sequence of this TCR beta chain was determined in a study of blood T cell repertoires in COVID-19. This table comes from immunoSEQ multiplex PCR, and its TCRdb copy is limited to in-frame clones, with some not included. The sample lists around 97,000 clones; 89% were seen once. The V gene lost 1 base and the J gene lost 6 bases, with 14 bases spanning the gap. CDR1 is SGHDT and CDR2 is YYEEEE in the germline V gene. This CDR3 is built from 14 residues. Input material: peripheral blood. This sequence was found in a woman aged 60-75 years with acute or convalescent COVID-19. The chain uses TRBV5-6 and TRBJ2-7; no clear D. The CDR3 DNA reads TGTGCCAGCAGCTTGCCCGGAGTAGTAGGCGAGCAGTACGTC. This encodes CASSLPGVVGEQYV.